This T cell receptor beta chain was retrieved from a study of cytomegalovirus exposure and HLA in healthy donors. Whole-study results and caveats: Immune exposure data for these donors was limited to CMV serostatus. Prior analysis indicated that the majority of TCR beta V segments exhibited productivity approximately 87% or approximately 30% of the time.

With respect to this clone: Its antigen is undetermined.

The PCR employed 60 Vbeta primers together with 13 Jbeta primers. Sequenced by immunoSEQ multiplex PCR; TCRdb stores in-frame clones only, minus some. The table shows about 150,000 clones, with about 68% occurring only once. Germline assignment: CDR1 LNHDA and CDR2 SQIVND (reference sequence). Between the trimmed V and J ends, which lost 7 bases and 0 bases, there was a span of 19 bases. The CDR3 runs to 17 residues. The clonotype was recovered from a man aged 30 to 45 in good health and CMV-seronegative. Sequenced material: PBMCs. This sequence joins TRBV19 and TRBJ2-1, with a weak D call TRBD1 (5 bases). The CDR3 DNA reads TGTGCCAGTACCAAAACGGCAGGGATGGGCTCCTACAATGAGCAGTTCTTC. Translation: CASTKTAGMGSYNEQFF.